This passage covers 22 T cell receptor beta chains from one sample sequenced in a study of cytomegalovirus exposure and HLA in healthy donors (dated by TCRdb to the late 2010s). The receptor library was made with the immunoSEQ multiplex PCR assay. A mixture of 60 forward primers for TCR Vbeta segments and 13 reverse primers for TCR Jbeta segments was used in the multiplex PCR. TCRdb holds this immuneACCESS table with in-frame rearrangements only. Some clones are missing; in checked studies, unresolved V genes explain under half, and the rest has no known cause. In all, the sample holds 85,000 to 90,000 clones, and approximately 79% of those were seen once. Around 3% of the sample is taken by the ten largest. Sequencing input: PBMCs. These receptors all stem from a man younger than 45 in good health and CMV-seronegative.

The chain uses TRBV25-1 and TRBJ2-7, with 7 positions matching TRBD1. V was clipped by 3 bases and J by 0 bases; unmatched bases: 8. The CDR3 covers 16 residues. Germline V gene lookup returns CDR1 MGHDK and CDR2 SYGVNS. This CDR3 is CASSDSGQVASYEQYF. The CDR3 DNA follows: TGTGCCAGCAGTGATTCCGGACAGGTCGCCTCCTACGAGCAGTACTTC.

The chain combines TRBV19 with TRBJ1-1; no clear D. Germline CDR1 LNHDA, CDR2 SQIVND (reference sequence). V was cut by 0 bases and J by 1 base, with 6 bases left in between. The CDR3 is 14 residues long. This CDR3 reads CASSIELKNTEAFF. CDR3 nucleotides: TGTGCCAGTAGTATAGAACTCAAGAACACTGAAGCTTTCTTT.

The rearrangement uses TRBV27 and TRBJ1-5; 8 bases match TRBD1. The CDR3 extends over 12 amino acids. Trimming took 10 bases from V and 9 from J; bases not matched to a gene: 8. Germline CDR1 is MNHEY and CDR2 is SMNVEV (reference sequence). CDR3 residues: CATGQGPLPQHF. For the CDR3, the DNA is TGTGCCACCGGACAGGGTCCTTTGCCCCAGCATTTT.

The chain uses TRBV6-6 and TRBJ1-6; 8 bases are a match to TRBD1. This CDR3 spans 14 amino acids. Germline CDR1 is MNHNY and CDR2 is SVGAGI (reference sequence). V trimming: 10 bases; J trimming: 7 bases; junction bases outside the gene matches: 9. CDR3 region: CATNPTGDNSPLHF. The CDR3 nucleotides read TGTGCCACCAACCCGACAGGGGACAATTCACCCCTCCACTTT.

V is TRBV30 and J is TRBJ1-5; a weak D match, TRBD1 (5 bases). The length of the CDR3 is 16 residues. V lost 0 bases to trimming and J lost 3 bases, with 15 bases between them. Germline V gives CDR1 GTSNPN, CDR2 SVGIG (reference sequence). For the CDR3, the DNA is TGTGCCTGGAGTGTCGGGGGTAGCGGAAACAATCAGCCCCAGCATTTT. Translating gives CAWSVGGSGNNQPQHF.

V usage is TRBV21-1 and J usage is TRBJ1-2; the table assigns TRBD1, which was not confirmed against the DNA. TRBV21-1 represents a pseudogene. This CDR3 has 14 amino acids. The CDR3 sequence: CASSIRVANYGYTF. In DNA form, the CDR3 reads TGTGCCAGCAGTATCAGGGTCGCTAACTATGGCTACACCTTC.

The table lists this clone with a count of one. The rearrangement joins TRBV10-3 to TRBJ1-5, with D hard to call. From germline, CDR1 is ENHRY and CDR2 SYGVKD. Trimming removed 4 bases at V and 4 bases at J, with 14 bases between. This CDR3 has 15 amino acids. CDR3 protein: CAISVGGNGNQPQHF. CDR3 in DNA: TGTGCCATCAGTGTGGGAGGTAACGGGAATCAGCCCCAGCATTTT.

V and J are TRBV7-9 and TRBJ1-2; possibly TRBD1 for D (6 bases). V lost 4 bases, J lost 6 bases, and 12 bases lay in between. The CDR3 runs to 13 residues. CDR1 is SEHNR, CDR2 FQNEAQ, per germline (reference sequence). The CDR3 loop reads CASSSDRFNGYTF. The CDR3 nucleotides read TGTGCCAGCAGCTCCGACAGGTTCAATGGCTACACCTTC.

This chain joins TRBV6-1 and TRBJ1-5, with D possibly being TRBD1 (5 bases). Trimming stripped 6 bases from V and 3 bases from J, with 12 bases between. The length of the CDR3 is 14 residues. Germline V gene data show CDR1 as MNHNS and CDR2 as SASEGT. The CDR3 DNA sequence: TGTGCCAGCAGGATTCAGGGATCCAATCAGCCCCAGCATTTT. Translation: CASRIQGSNQPQHF.

This sequence joins TRBV25-1 and TRBJ2-7; D might be TRBD2 (6 bases). Between the trimmed V and J ends, which lost 7 bases and 3 bases, there was a span of 7 bases. This CDR3 is built from 11 residues. The V gene's germline CDR1 is MGHDK and CDR2 SYGVNS. The CDR3 nucleotides read TGTGCCAGCAAGGACTACTACGAGCAGTACTTC. As protein: CASKDYYEQYF.

This chain joins TRBV19 and TRBJ2-1, with TRBD2 matching over 10 bases. V shed 6 bases, J shed 5 bases, and the junction held 7 bases outside the gene matches. CDR3 size: 15 residues. Per germline, CDR1 LNHDA and CDR2 SQIVND (reference sequence). CDR3 in amino acids: CASREGSGGDNEQFF. In DNA form, the CDR3 reads TGTGCCAGTAGGGAGGGGAGCGGGGGGGACAATGAGCAGTTCTTC.

The chain links TRBV5-6 to TRBJ2-7, with 9 nucleotides matching TRBD2. With 2 bases clipped from V and 7 bases from J, the junction kept 10 bases outside the gene matches. In germline, CDR1 is SGHDT, CDR2 YYEEEE. This CDR3 is built from 15 residues. CDR3 in amino acids: CASSFGAGGAREQYF. In nucleotides, the CDR3 is TGTGCCAGCAGCTTTGGGGCGGGGGGGGCGAGAGAGCAGTACTTC.

The chain employs TRBV11-2 and TRBJ2-1; 8 bases are a match to TRBD1. The CDR3 consists of 15 residues. The germline gives CDR1 SGHAT, CDR2 FQNNGV. V was clipped by 7 bases and J by 5 bases; unmatched bases: 10. CDR3 sequence reads: CASTPGRGPHNEQFF. CDR3 bases: TGTGCCAGCACCCCGGGCAGGGGGCCCCACAATGAGCAGTTCTTC.

The chain carries TRBV14 and TRBJ2-1; D is possibly TRBD2 (6 bases). This CDR3 comprises 17 residues. Trimming removed 1 base from V and 8 bases from J, with 21 bases in between. Germline-derived CDR1 and CDR2 are SGHDN and FVKESK. CDR3 residues: CASSQGVLQGGSYEQFF. In DNA form, the CDR3 reads TGTGCCAGCAGCCAAGGGGTATTGCAGGGAGGAAGCTATGAGCAGTTCTTC.

The CDR3, as DNA: TGTGCCAGCAGCCCAGGGCCCGTCTATGGCTACACCTTC. Its protein product is CASSPGPVYGYTF. The rearrangement joins TRBV11-3 to TRBJ1-2; D may be TRBD1 (5 bases). Trimming stripped 5 bases from V and 4 bases from J, with 11 bases between. This CDR3 contains 13 residues. Germline-derived CDR1 and CDR2 are SGHNT and YENEEA.

The CDR3 DNA follows: TGTGCCATCAGTGACCTCGGAGGGCCGAACACTGAAGCTTTCTTT. This codes for CAISDLGGPNTEAFF. The V call is TRBV10-3, the J call TRBJ1-1; D not certain. The CDR3 runs to 15 residues. The germline CDR1 and CDR2 sequences are ENHRY and SYGVKD. V lost 3 bases and J lost 1, with 12 bases in between.

The J gene is TRBJ2-4, the V gene TRBV11-2; D gene unclear. The CDR3 loop spans 13 amino acids. Trimming removed 5 bases at V and 5 bases at J, with 10 bases between. Germline CDR1 SGHAT, CDR2 FQNNGV. The CDR3: CASSPADQNIQYF. The CDR3 DNA reads TGTGCCAGCAGCCCCGCAGATCAAAACATTCAGTACTTC.

This chain connects TRBV27 to TRBJ2-3; D perhaps matches TRBD1 (5 bases). V was cut by 5 bases and J by 5 bases, with 8 bases left in between. From germline, CDR1 is MNHEY and CDR2 SMNVEV (reference sequence). The CDR3 is 12 amino acids. CDR3: CASSIQGDTQYF. Here the CDR3 DNA reads TGTGCCAGCAGTATCCAGGGAGATACGCAGTATTTT.

V usage is TRBV12-5 and J usage is TRBJ1-1; D is undetermined. The CDR3 has 12 amino acids. Trimming cost V 8 bases and J 0 bases, with 7 bases left between them. CDR1 is LGHNT, CDR2 FRNRAP, per germline. CDR3 sequence: CASLRMNTEAFF. In DNA, the CDR3 is TGTGCTAGTTTGAGAATGAACACTGAAGCTTTCTTT.

The rearrangement links TRBV5-6 to TRBJ2-1; TRBD1 agrees at 7 bases. There are 15 residues in the CDR3. The V gene end was trimmed by 0 bases and the J gene end by 4 bases; junction bases not matched to a gene: 4. Germline-derived CDR1 and CDR2 are SGHDT and YYEEEE. The CDR3 loop reads CASSLEGAGYNEQFF. The CDR3 coding sequence is TGTGCCAGCAGCTTGGAGGGGGCGGGTTACAATGAGCAGTTCTTC.

The chain uses TRBV5-1 and TRBJ2-5; maybe TRBD1 (5 bases). Germline assignment: CDR1 SGHRS and CDR2 YFSETQ. Trimming took off 4 bases at V and 4 bases at J, with 14 bases between the two ends. The CDR3 is 14 amino acids. CDR3 DNA sequence: TGCGCCAGCAGCGCCTTTACAGGACGAGAGACCCAGTACTTC. Translated, it gives CASSAFTGRETQYF.

The rearrangement joins TRBV18 to TRBJ2-2; maybe TRBD1 (7 bases). The CDR3 extends over 18 amino acids. V was shortened by 2 bases and J by 0 bases, with 16 bases between the two germline ends. Germline-derived CDR1 and CDR2 are KGHSH and LQKENI. The CDR3 is CASSPVTQGGANTGELFF. CDR3 coding DNA: TGTGCCAGCTCACCAGTAACCCAGGGGGGAGCGAACACCGGGGAGCTGTTTTTT.